Sequencing of this TCR beta chain was carried out in a study of shared clonotypes between healthy human individuals. Study-level findings and limits: Rarefaction indicated that sorted-subset sequencing remained incomplete although depth was large. Clonotypes not shared had lower generation probabilities than those common to all four donors.

As handled by the study authors: Owing to the provision of junction-only sequences devoid of quality scores by immunoSEQ, filtering differed. Assay used: immunoSEQ multiplex PCR; TCRdb lists only in-frame clones, some missing. V and J calls and clone size are given by that table; D and trimming were obtained from the DNA. The profile shows more than 600,000 clones, about 91% of them singletons. In germline, CDR1 is MGHRA, CDR2 YSYEKL. The CDR3 totals 16 residues. V gave up 4 bases and J gave up 5 bases, with 20 bases separating them. This clone was picked up one time. Its antigen remains unidentified. CD45RO-negative, CCR7-positively selected cells formed the naive CD8 fraction, excluding terminally differentiated effector memory CD45RA+ cells.

The V and J genes are TRBV4-1 and TRBJ1-2; D not resolved. The sequence was collected from a man aged 25 to 40 in good health. Sequenced sample: naive CD8+ T cells sorted from blood. The CDR3 DNA is TGCGCCAGCAGCCTCCCGAACGCAGAGATCATTTATGGCTACACCTTC. It codes for CASSLPNAEIIYGYTF.